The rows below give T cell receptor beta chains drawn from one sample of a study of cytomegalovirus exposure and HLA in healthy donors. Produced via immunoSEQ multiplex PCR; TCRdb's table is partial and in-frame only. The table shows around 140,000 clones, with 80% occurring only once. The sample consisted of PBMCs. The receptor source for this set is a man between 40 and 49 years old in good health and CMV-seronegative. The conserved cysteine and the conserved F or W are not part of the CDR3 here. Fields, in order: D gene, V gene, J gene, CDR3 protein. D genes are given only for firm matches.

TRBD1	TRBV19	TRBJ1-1	ASRTDRVLNTEAF
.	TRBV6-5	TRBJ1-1	ASRPPGQNTEAF
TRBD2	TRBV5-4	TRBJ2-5	ASSLGGTRGETQY
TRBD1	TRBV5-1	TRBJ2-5	ASSRGTGQETQY
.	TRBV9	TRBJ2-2	ASSVDPGWDTGELF
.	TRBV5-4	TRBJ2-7	ASSFRTDEQY
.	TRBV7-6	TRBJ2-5	ASSYLQETQY
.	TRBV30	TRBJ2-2	AWSLEVPGELF
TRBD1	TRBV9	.	ASSVGGTGSYEQY
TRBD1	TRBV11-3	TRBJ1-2	ASSLRQGDGYT
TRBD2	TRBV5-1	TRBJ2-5	ASSLKLAGALQETQY
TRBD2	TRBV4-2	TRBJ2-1	ASSEAGAGGRWQF
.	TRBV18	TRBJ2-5	ASSPEAGSRETQY
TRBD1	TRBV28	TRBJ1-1	ASSSSGGEAF
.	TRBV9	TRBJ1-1	ASSVEVNSGAF
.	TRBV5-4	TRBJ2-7	ASSLAGFYEQY
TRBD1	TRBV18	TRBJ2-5	ASSRDRGVETQY
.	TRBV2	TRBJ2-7	ASSSHTFSYEQY
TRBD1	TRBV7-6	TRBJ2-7	ASRPRDRAYEQY
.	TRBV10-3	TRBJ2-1	AIREHNEQF
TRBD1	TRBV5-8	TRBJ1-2	ASSSGQPGNGYT
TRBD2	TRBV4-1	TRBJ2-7	ASSPSGGRGYEQY
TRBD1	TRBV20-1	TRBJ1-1	SARGDREAF
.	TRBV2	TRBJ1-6	ASSAGYNSPLH
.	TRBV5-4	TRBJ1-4	ASSLGGGAGEKLF
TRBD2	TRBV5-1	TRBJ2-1	ASSLPGTSGGVSNNEQF
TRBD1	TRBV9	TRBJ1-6	ASSVKGGERSPLH
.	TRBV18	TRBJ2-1	ASSPPFESYNEQF
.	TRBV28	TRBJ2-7	ASGTNAYEQY
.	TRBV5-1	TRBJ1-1	ASSLGQGRAEAF
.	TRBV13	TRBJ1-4	ASSREGVNEKLF
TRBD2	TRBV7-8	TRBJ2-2	ASSLDPGRETGELF
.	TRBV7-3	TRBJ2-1	ASSPQRNSYNEQF
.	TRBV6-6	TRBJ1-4	ASGAQGPNEKLF
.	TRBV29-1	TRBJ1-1	SAGRGANTEAF
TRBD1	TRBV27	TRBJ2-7	ASRRGQGRYEQY
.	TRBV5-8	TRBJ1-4	ASSRPVSTREKLF
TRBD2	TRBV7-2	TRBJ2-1	ASSSLAGGPFVEQF
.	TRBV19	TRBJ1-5	ASSTRRVNQPQH
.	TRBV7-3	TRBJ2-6	ASSLNQGGTGANVLT
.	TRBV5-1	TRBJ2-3	ASSLDFNTDTQY
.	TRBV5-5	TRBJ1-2	ASSTRQYGYT
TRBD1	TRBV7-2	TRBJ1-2	ASSERDRGYYGYT
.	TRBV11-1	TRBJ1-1	ASKSRSGQMNTEAF
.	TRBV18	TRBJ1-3	ASSRGTGNTIY
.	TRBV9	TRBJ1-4	ASSASTSNEKLF
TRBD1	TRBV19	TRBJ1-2	ASSITRQGAQANYGYT
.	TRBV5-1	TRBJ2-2	ASSLSLGGGSYTGELF
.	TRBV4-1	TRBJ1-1	ASSQETTPLAF
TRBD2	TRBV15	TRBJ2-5	ATSSLPGLWETQY